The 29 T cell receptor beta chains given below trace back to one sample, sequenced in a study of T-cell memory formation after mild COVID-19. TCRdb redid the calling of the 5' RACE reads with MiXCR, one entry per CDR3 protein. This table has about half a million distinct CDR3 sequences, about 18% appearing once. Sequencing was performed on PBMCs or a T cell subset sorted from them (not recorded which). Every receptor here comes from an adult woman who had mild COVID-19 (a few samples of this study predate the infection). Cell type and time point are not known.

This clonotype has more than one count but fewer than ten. As DNA, the CDR3 is TGTGCCAGCAGCGAAGGGCCTACTAGCGGGGCCCCAGATACGCAGTATTTT. It translates to CASSEGPTSGAPDTQYF. The gene calls are TRBV11-3 and TRBJ2-3, with 10 bases aligning to TRBD2. Germline lookup yields CDR1 SGHNT and CDR2 YENEEA. The CDR3 loop spans 17 amino acids. Trimming removed 5 bases from V and 4 bases from J; junction bases left unmatched: 12. The entire variable domain, with the rest obtained from reference TRBV11-3 and TRBJ2-3, is as follows: EAGVVQSPRYKIIEKKQPVAFWCNPISGHNTLYWYLQNLGQGPELLIRYENEEAVDDSQLPKDRFSAERLKGVDSTLKIQPAELGDSAVYLCASSEGPTSGAPDTQYFGPGTRLTVL.

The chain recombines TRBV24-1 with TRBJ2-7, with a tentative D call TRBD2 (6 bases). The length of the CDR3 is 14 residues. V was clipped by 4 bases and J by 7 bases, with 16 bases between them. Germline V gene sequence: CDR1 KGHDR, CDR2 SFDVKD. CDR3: CATSDSRSGWEQYF. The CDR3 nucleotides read TGTGCCACCAGTGACTCCCGCAGCGGGTGGGAGCAGTACTTC.

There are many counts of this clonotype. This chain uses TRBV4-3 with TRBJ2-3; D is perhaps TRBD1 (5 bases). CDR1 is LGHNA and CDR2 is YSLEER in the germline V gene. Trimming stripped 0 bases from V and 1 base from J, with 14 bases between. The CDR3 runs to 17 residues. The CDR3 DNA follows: TGCGCCAGCAGCCAAGATCATATTGGCAGGGGCACAGATACGCAGTATTTT. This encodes CASSQDHIGRGTDTQYF.

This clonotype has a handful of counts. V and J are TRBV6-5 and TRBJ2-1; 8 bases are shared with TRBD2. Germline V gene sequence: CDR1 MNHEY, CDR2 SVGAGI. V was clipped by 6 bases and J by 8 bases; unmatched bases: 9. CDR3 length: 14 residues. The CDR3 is CASRPSGGGDEQFF. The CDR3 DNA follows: TGTGCCAGCAGACCCAGCGGGGGCGGGGATGAGCAGTTCTTC.

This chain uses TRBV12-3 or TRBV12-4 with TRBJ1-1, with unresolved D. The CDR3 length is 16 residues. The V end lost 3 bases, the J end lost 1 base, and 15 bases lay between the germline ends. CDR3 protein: CASSLSGGRRNTEAFF. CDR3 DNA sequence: TGTGCCAGCAGTTTGAGTGGAGGACGGAGGAACACTGAAGCTTTCTTT.

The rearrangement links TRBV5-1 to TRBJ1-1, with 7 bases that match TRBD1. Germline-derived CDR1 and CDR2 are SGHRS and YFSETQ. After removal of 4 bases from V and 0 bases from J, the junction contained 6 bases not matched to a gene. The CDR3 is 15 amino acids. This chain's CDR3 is CASSVQGQLNTEAFF. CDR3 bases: TGCGCCAGCAGCGTACAGGGACAGCTGAACACTGAAGCTTTCTTT.

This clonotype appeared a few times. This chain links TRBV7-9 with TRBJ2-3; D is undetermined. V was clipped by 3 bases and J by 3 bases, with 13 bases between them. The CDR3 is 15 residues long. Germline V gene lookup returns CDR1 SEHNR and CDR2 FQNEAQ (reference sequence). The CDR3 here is CASSLAAGPTDTQYF. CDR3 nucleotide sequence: TGTGCCAGCAGCTTGGCGGCAGGTCCGACAGATACGCAGTATTTT.

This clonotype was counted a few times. The CDR3 DNA reads as TGTGCCAGCAGCTTGGCCCGGTCCGTGGCAGATACGCAGTATTTT. It encodes CASSLARSVADTQYF. V gene TRBV7-9 combines with J gene TRBJ2-3; D unclear. CDR1 and CDR2 (germline): SEHNR, FQNEAQ (reference sequence). CDR3 length: 15 residues. V shed 3 bases and J shed 4 bases, with 14 bases lying between them.

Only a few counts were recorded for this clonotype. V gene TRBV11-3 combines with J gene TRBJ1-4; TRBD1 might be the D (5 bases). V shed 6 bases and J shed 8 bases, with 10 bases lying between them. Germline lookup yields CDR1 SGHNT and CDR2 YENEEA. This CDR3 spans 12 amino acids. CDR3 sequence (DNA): TGTGCCAGCAGGACGGAGGGGGAAAAACTGTTTTTT. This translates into CASRTEGEKLFF.

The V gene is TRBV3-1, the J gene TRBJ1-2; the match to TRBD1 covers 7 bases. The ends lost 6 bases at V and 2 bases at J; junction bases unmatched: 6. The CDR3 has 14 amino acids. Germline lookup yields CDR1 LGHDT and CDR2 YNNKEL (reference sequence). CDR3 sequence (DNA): TGTGCCAGCAGACAGAGGGACAGCAACTATGGCTACACCTTC. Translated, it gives CASRQRDSNYGYTF.

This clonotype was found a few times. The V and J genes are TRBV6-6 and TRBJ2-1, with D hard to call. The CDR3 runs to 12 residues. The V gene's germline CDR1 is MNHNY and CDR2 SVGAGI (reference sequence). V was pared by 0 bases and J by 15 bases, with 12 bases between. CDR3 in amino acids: CASSYSITHLFF. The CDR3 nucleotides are TGTGCCAGCAGTTACTCGATAACCCACCTGTTCTTC.

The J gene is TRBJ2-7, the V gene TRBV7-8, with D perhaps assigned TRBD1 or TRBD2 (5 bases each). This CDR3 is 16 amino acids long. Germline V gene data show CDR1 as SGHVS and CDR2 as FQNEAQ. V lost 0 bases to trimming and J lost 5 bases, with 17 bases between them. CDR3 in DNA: TGTGCCAGCAGCTTAGCCAGGGACCCCCGAAGGAACGAGCAGTACTTC. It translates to CASSLARDPRRNEQYF. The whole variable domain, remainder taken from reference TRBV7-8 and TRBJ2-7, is GAGVSQSPRYKVAKRGQDVALRCDPISGHVSLFWYQQALGQGPEFLTYFQNEAQLDKSGLPSDRFFAERPEGSVSTLKIQRTQQEDSAVYLCASSLARDPRRNEQYFGPGTRLTVT.

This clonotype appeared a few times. This CDR3 is CASSLGPYQETQYF. For the CDR3, the DNA is TGTGCCAGCAGCTTGGGGCCCTACCAAGAGACCCAGTACTTC. The chain employs TRBV7-6 and TRBJ2-5, with D perhaps TRBD1 (5 bases). Germline assignment: CDR1 SGHVS and CDR2 FNYEAQ. CDR3 length equals 14 residues. Trimming shortened V by 3 bases and J by 0 bases, and 8 bases separated the two germline ends.

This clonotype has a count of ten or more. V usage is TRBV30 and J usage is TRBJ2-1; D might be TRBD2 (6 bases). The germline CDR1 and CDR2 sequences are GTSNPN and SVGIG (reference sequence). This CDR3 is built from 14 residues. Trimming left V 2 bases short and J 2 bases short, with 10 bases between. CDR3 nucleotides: TGTGCCTGGAGTTCGGGGGTACCCTACAATGAGCAGTTCTTC. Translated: CAWSSGVPYNEQFF. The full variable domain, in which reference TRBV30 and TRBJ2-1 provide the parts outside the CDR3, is SQTIHQWPATLVQPVGSPLSLECTVEGTSNPNLYWYRQAAGRGLQLLFYSVGIGQISSEVPQNLSASRPQDRQFILSSKKLLLSDSGFYLCAWSSGVPYNEQFFGPGTRLTVL.

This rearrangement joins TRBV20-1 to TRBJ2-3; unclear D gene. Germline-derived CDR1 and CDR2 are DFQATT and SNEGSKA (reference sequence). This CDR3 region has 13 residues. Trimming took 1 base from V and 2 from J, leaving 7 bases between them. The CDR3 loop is CSARASATDTQYF. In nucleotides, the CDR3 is TGCAGTGCTAGAGCGTCGGCCACAGATACGCAGTATTTT.

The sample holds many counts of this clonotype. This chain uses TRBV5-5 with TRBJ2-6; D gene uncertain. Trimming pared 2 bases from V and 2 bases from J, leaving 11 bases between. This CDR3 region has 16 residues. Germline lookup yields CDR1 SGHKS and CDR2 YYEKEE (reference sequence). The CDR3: CASSFGWAPGANVLTF. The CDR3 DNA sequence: TGTGCCAGCAGCTTCGGTTGGGCCCCTGGGGCCAACGTCCTGACTTTC.

CDR3 in amino acids: CSVEEGFGIPAEQFF. The CDR3 nucleotides read TGCAGCGTTGAAGAGGGGTTCGGGATACCCGCTGAGCAGTTCTTC. The J gene is TRBJ2-1, the V gene TRBV29-1; tentatively, D is TRBD2 (5 bases). CDR1 is SQVTM and CDR2 is ANQGSEA in the germline V gene. Trimming stripped 0 bases from V and 9 bases from J, with 18 bases between. The CDR3 extends over 15 amino acids.

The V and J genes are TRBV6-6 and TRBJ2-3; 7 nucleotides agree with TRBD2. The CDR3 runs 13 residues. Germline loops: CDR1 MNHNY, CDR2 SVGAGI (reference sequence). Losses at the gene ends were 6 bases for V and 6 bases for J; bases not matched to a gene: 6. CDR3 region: CASRTNSGDTQYF. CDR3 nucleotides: TGTGCCAGCAGGACGAATAGCGGGGATACGCAGTATTTT.

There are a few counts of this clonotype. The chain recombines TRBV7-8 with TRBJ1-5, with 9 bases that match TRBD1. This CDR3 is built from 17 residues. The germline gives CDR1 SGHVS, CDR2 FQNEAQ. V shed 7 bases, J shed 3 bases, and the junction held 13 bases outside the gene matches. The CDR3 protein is CASTLQTGGPLNQPQHF. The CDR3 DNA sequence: TGTGCCAGCACCCTACAGACAGGGGGGCCCCTCAATCAGCCCCAGCATTTT.

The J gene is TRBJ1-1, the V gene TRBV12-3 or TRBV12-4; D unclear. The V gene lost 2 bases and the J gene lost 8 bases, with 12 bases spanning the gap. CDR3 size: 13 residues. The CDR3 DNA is TGTGCCAGCAGTTTAAAGGTCAGGACCGAAGCTTTCTTT. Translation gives CASSLKVRTEAFF.

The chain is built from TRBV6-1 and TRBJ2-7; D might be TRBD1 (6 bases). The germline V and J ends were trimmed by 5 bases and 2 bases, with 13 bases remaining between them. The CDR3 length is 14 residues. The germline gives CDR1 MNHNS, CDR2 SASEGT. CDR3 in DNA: TGTGCCAGCAGTACCGGGACAAAGACCTACGAGCAGTACTTC. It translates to CASSTGTKTYEQYF.

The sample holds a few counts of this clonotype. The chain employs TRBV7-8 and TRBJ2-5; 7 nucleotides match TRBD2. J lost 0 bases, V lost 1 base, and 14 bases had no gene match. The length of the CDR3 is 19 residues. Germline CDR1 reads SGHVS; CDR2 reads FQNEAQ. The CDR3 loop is CASSLVMPSGGLDQETQYF. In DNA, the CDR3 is TGTGCCAGCAGCTTAGTAATGCCCTCGGGCGGACTAGACCAAGAGACCCAGTACTTC.

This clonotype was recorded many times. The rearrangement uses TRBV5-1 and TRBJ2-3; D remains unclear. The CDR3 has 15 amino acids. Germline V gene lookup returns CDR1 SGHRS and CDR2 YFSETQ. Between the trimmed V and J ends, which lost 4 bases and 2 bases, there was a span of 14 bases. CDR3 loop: CASSRIGYYTDTQYF. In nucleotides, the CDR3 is TGCGCCAGCAGCCGTATCGGATATTACACAGATACGCAGTATTTT.

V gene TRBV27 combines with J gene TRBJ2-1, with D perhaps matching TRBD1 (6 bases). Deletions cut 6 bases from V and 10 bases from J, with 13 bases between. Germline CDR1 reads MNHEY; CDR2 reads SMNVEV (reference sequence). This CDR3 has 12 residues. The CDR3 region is CASRNTGLEQFF. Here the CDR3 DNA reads TGTGCCAGCAGAAACACAGGGTTGGAGCAGTTCTTC.

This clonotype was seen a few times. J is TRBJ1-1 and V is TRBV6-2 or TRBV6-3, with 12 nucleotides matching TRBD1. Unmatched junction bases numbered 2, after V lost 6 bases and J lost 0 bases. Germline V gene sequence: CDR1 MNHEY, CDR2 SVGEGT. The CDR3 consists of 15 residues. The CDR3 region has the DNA TGTGCCAGCAGGGGACAGGGGGCTTTGAACACTGAAGCTTTCTTT. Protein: CASRGQGALNTEAFF.

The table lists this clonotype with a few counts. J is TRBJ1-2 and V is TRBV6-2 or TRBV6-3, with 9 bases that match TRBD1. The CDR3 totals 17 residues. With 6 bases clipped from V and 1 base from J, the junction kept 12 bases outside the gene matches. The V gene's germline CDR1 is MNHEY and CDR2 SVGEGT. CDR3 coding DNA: TGTGCCAGCAGGGCGAGGACAGGGGCTCAGCTTAACTATGGCTACACCTTC. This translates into CASRARTGAQLNYGYTF.

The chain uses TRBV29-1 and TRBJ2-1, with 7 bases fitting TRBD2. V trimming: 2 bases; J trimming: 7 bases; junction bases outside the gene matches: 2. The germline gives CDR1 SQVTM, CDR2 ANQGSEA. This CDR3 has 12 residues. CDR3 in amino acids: CSVEPGGNEQFF. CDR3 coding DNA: TGCAGCGTTGAACCGGGGGGTAATGAGCAGTTCTTC.

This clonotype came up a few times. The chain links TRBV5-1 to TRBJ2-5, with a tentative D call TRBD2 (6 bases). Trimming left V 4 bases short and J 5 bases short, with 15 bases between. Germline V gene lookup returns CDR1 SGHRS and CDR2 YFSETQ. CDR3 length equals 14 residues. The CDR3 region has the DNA TGCGCCAGCAGCGGCGGGCGGGGCCCGGAGACCCAGTACTTC. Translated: CASSGGRGPETQYF.

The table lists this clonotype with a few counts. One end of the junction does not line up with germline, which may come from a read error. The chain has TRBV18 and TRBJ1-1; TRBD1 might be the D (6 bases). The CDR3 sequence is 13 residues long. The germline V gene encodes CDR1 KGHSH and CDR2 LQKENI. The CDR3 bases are TGTGCCAGCTCACCCGACAGGTTCGCTGAAGCCTTCTTT. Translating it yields CASSPDRFAEAFF.